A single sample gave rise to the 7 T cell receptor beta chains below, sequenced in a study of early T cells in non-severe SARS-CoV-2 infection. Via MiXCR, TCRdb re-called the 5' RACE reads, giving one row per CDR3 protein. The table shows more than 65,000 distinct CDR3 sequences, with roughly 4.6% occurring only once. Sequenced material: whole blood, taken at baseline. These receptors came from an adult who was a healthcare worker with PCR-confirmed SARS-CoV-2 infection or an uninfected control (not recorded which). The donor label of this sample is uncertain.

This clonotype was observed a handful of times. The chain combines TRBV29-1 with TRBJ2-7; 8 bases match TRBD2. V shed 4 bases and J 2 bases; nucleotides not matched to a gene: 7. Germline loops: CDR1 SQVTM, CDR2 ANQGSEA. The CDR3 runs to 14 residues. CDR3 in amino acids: CSVVERGHTYEQYF. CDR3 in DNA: TGCAGCGTTGTTGAGCGGGGGCACACCTACGAGCAGTACTTC.

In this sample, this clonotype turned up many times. Here the CDR3 reads CASSQYGTANTEAFF. CDR3 in DNA: TGTGCCAGCAGCCAATACGGGACGGCGAACACTGAAGCTTTCTTT. The rearrangement uses TRBV5-5 and TRBJ1-1; a weak D match, TRBD1 (5 bases). Germline CDR1 and CDR2: SGHKS and YYEKEE (reference sequence). This CDR3 spans 15 amino acids. Trimming removed 4 bases from V and 1 base from J, with 14 bases in between.

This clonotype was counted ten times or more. The CDR3 bases are TGCGCCAGCAGTGAGTCGGGGAACAAGGCTTTCTTT. Translating it yields CASSESGNKAFF. The genes are TRBV10-1 and TRBJ1-1; no definite D call. Looked up from germline, CDR1 is WNHNN and CDR2 is SYGVQD (reference sequence). The CDR3 sequence is 12 residues long. V lost 0 bases and J lost 11, with 10 bases in between.

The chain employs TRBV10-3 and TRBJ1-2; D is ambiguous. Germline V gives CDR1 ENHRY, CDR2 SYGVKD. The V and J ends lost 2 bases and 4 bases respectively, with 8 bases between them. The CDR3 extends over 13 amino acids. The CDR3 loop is CAISEESFYGYTF. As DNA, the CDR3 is TGTGCCATCAGTGAGGAGTCCTTCTATGGCTACACCTTC.

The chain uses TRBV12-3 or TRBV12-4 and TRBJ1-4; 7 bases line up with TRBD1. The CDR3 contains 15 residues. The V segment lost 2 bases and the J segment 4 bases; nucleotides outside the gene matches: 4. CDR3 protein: CASSLPGGINEKLFF. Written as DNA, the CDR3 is TGTGCCAGCAGTTTACCAGGGGGAATTAATGAAAAACTGTTTTTT.

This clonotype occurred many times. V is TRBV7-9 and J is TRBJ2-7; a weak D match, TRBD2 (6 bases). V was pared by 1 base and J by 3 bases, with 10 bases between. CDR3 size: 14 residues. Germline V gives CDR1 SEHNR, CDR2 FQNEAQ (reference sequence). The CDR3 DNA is TGTGCCAGCAGCTTAGGGCGGGGCGGCTACGAGCAGTACTTC. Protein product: CASSLGRGGYEQYF.

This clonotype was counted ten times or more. CDR3 loop: CSVEEGLDGYTF. The CDR3 coding sequence is TGCAGCGTTGAAGAGGGACTGGATGGCTACACCTTC. The V gene is TRBV29-1, the J gene TRBJ1-2, with D possibly being TRBD1 (5 bases). Germline-derived CDR1 and CDR2 are SQVTM and ANQGSEA. With 0 bases removed from V and 6 bases from J, the gap between germline ends came to 8 bases. The CDR3 is 12 amino acids. Together with reference TRBV29-1 and TRBJ1-2, the CDR3 gives the full variable domain: SAVISQKPSRDICQRGTSLTIQCQVDSQVTMMFWYRQQPGQSLTLIATANQGSEATYESGFVIDKFPISRPNLTFSTLTVSNMSPEDSSIYLCSVEEGLDGYTFGSGTRLTVV.